This T cell receptor beta chain is drawn from a study of molecular identifiers for immune sequencing clone quantification. Previously described methods and listed TCR primers were employed for the bulk TCR libraries. TCRdb used MiXCR to reprocess the PCR reads, holding one entry per CDR3 protein. The sample consists of tens of thousands of distinct CDR3 sequences, 15% to 20% of them appearing once. Concerning this clonotype itself: Its antigen is not identified.

The CDR3 is 12 residues long. Germline V gives CDR1 SNHLY, CDR2 FYNNEI. Trimming left V 1 base short and J 7 bases short, with 4 bases between. Study-wide results and caveats: Among over 950,000 naive cells, as was reported, spiked Jurkat TCR RNA from one cell was detectable.

Isolation of naive CD8 T cells was achieved by sorting on a CD8+CD4-CCR7+CD45RA+ phenotype. This sequence was found in a human donor in good health. Some libraries in this study had Jurkat cell RNA spiked in. Material for sequencing was naive CD8+ T cells from blood, with Jurkat cell RNA spiked in. As to subset: FACS-sorted CD8+CD4-CCR7+CD45RA+ naive T cells. This chain uses TRBV2 with TRBJ2-2; D unresolved. For the CDR3, the DNA is TGTGCCAGCAGTGAAGGCGGCGGGGAGCTGTTTTTT. This encodes CASSEGGGELFF. The full variable domain, in which reference TRBV2 and TRBJ2-2 provide the parts outside the CDR3, is EPEVTQTPSHQVTQMGQEVILRCVPISNHLYFYWYRQILGQKVEFLVSFYNNEISEKSEIFDDQFSVERPDGSNFTLKIRSTKLEDSAMYFCASSEGGGELFFGEGSRLTVL.